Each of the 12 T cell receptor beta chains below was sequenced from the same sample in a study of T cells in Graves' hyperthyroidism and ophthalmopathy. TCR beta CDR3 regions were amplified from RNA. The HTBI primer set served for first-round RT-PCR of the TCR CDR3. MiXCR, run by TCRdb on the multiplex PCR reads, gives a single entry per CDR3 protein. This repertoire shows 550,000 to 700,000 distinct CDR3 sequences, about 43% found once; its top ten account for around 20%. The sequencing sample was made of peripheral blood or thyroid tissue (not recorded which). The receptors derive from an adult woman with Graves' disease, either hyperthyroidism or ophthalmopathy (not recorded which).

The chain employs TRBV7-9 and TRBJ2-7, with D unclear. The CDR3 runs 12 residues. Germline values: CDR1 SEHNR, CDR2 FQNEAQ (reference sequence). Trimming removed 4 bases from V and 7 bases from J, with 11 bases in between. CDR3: CASSWAAGEQYF. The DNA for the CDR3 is TGTGCCAGCAGCTGGGCCGCCGGGGAGCAGTACTTC. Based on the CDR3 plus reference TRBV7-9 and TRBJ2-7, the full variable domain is DTGVSQNPRHKITKRGQNVTFRCDPISEHNRLYWYRQTLGQGPEFLTYFQNEAQLEKSRLLSDRFSAERPKGSFSTLEIQRTEQGDSAMYLCASSWAAGEQYFGPGTRLTVT.

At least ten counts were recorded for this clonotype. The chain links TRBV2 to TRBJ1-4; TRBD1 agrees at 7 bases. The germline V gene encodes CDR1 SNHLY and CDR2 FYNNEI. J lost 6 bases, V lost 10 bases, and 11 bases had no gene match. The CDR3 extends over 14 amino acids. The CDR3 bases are TGTGCCACCCACCAGGAAACAGGGGATGAAAAACTGTTTTTT. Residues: CATHQETGDEKLFF.

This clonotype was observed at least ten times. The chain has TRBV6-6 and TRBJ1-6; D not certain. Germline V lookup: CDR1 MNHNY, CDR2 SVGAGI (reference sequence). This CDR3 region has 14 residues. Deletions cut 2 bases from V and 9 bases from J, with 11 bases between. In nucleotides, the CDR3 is TGTGCCAGCAGTTACCGGGGAAGTGGTTCACCCCTCCACTTT. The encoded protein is CASSYRGSGSPLHF.

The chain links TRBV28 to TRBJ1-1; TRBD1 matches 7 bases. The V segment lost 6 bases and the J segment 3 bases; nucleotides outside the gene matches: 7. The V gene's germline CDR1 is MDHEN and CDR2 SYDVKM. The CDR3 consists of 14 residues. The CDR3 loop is CASSPDRADTEAFF. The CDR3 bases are TGTGCCAGCAGCCCCGACAGGGCGGACACTGAAGCTTTCTTT.

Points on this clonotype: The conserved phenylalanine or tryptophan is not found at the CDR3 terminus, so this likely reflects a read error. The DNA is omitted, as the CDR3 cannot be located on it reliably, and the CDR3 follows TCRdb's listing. The chain's CDR3 is CSARVDYGYTFGS. V and J are TRBV20-1 and TRBJ2-5; the table's D call TRBD2 went unverified against the DNA. Inclusive of both ends, the CDR3 amounts to 13 amino acids. CDR1 DFQATT and CDR2 SNEGSKA come from the germline V gene (reference sequence).

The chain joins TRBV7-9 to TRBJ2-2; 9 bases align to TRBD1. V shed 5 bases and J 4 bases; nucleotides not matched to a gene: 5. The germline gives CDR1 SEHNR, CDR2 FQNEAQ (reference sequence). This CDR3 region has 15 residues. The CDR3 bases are TGTGCCAGCAGCGAAACAGGGGGCGTCACCGGGGAGCTGTTTTTT. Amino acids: CASSETGGVTGELFF.

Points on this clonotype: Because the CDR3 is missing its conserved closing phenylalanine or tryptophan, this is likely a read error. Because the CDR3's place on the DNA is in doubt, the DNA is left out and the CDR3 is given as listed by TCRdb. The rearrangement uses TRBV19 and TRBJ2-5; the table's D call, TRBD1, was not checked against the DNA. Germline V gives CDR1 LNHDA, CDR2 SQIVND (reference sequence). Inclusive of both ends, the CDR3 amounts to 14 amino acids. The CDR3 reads CASKGESYGYTFGS.

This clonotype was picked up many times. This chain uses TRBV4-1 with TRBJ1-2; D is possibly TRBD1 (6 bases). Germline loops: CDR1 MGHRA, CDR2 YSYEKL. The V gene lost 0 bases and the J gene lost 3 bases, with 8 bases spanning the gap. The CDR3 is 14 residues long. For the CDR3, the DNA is TGCGCCAGCAGCCAAGAGGCAGGGGACTATGGCTACACCTTC. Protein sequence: CASSQEAGDYGYTF.

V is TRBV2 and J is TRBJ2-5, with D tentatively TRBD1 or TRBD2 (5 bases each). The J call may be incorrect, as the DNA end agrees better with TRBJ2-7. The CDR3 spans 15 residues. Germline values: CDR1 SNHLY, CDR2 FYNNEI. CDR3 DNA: TGTGCCAGCAGTTGGACCGGGGCCTATCACCACGAGCAGTACTTC. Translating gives CASSWTGAYHHEQYF.

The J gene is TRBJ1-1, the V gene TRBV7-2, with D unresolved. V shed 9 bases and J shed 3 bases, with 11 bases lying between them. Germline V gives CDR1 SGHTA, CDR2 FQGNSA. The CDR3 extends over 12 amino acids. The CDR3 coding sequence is TGTGCCAGGACTTTTAGGGACACTGAAGCTTTCTTT. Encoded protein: CARTFRDTEAFF.

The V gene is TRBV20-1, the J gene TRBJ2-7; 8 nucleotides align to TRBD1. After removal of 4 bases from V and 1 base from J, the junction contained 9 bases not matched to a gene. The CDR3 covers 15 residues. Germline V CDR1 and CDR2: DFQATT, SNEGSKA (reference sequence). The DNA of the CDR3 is TGCAGTGCTAAGGGGCCGGGACAGGAGTCCTACGAGCAGTACTTC. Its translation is CSAKGPGQESYEQYF.

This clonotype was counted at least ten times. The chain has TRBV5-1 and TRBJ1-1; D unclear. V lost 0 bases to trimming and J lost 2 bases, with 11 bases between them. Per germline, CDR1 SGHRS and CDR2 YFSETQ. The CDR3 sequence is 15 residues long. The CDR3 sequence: CASSLGGGPNTEAFF. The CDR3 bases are TGCGCCAGCAGCTTGGGTGGAGGGCCTAACACTGAAGCTTTCTTT.